These T cell receptor beta chains were read from a single sample in a study of T-cell reconstitution after alpha-beta-depleted transplantation in children. TCRdb used MiXCR to reprocess the PCR reads, holding one entry per CDR3 protein. The data contain around 250,000 distinct CDR3 sequences, 25% of them singletons. This material consisted of PBMCs, taken before TCRalphabeta/CD19-depleted stem cell transplant. Receptors originate from a girl aged 2 to 9 with Fanconi anemia, due to receive a stem cell transplant. CDR3s include the opening cysteine and the closing phenylalanine or tryptophan. Each record gives: CDR3 DNA, CDR3 protein, J gene, clone size, CDR3 length, V gene, D gene. The D gene is left open where the match is weak. Clone size appears in some rows only: once, few, many, or a class for an expanded clone.

cdr3_nt: TGTGCCAGCAGTCAAAGCGGGAGGGCCTTCGATGAGCAGTTCTTC
cdr3_aa: CASSQSGRAFDEQFF
j_call: TRBJ2-1
clone_size: many
cdr3_length: 15
v_call: TRBV28
d_call: TRBD2

cdr3_nt: TGTGCCAGCAGCCCCGACCGTCGAAACACCATATATTTT
cdr3_aa: CASSPDRRNTIYF
j_call: TRBJ1-3
clone_size: many
cdr3_length: 13
v_call: TRBV7-2
d_call: NA

cdr3_nt: TGCAGCGTTGTAGGGGGCGGGAGTGAAAACGAGCAGTACTTC
cdr3_aa: CSVVGGGSENEQYF
j_call: TRBJ2-7
clone_size: NA
cdr3_length: 14
v_call: TRBV29-1
d_call: NA

cdr3_nt: TGTGCCAGCAGCCAAGACTTCCACTCCTACGAGCAGTACTTC
cdr3_aa: CASSQDFHSYEQYF
j_call: TRBJ2-7
clone_size: NA
cdr3_length: 14
v_call: TRBV14
d_call: NA

cdr3_nt: TGTGCCAGCAGTAGGGGCCACACCGGGGAGCTGTTTTTT
cdr3_aa: CASSRGHTGELFF
j_call: TRBJ2-2
clone_size: NA
cdr3_length: 13
v_call: TRBV6-1
d_call: NA

cdr3_nt: TGCAGTGCTAGATCTCCGGGACTCATCACCGGGGAGCTGTTTTTT
cdr3_aa: CSARSPGLITGELFF
j_call: TRBJ2-2
clone_size: many
cdr3_length: 15
v_call: TRBV20-1
d_call: NA

cdr3_nt: TGTGCCTGGAGTGTAGTAGCTGGGGCCAACGTCCTGACTTTC
cdr3_aa: CAWSVVAGANVLTF
j_call: TRBJ2-6
clone_size: many
cdr3_length: 14
v_call: TRBV30
d_call: NA

cdr3_nt: TGTGCCAGCAAGAGCGGATCTAGCACAGATACGCAGTATTTT
cdr3_aa: CASKSGSSTDTQYF
j_call: TRBJ2-3
clone_size: NA
cdr3_length: 14
v_call: TRBV28
d_call: NA

cdr3_nt: TGTGCCAGCGGGAGGACAGGGGGCACAGATACGCAGTATTTT
cdr3_aa: CASGRTGGTDTQYF
j_call: TRBJ2-3
clone_size: NA
cdr3_length: 14
v_call: TRBV28
d_call: TRBD1

cdr3_nt: TGCAGTGCTGGAAAGGGACAGGGAGGGGCCGGGGAGCTGTTTTTT
cdr3_aa: CSAGKGQGGAGELFF
j_call: TRBJ2-2
clone_size: once
cdr3_length: 15
v_call: TRBV20-1
d_call: TRBD1

cdr3_nt: TGCAGCGTTGAGTTCTTCTGGCAGGGGACCTACGAGCAGTACTTC
cdr3_aa: CSVEFFWQGTYEQYF
j_call: TRBJ2-7
clone_size: many
cdr3_length: 15
v_call: TRBV29-1
d_call: NA

cdr3_nt: TGTCTCCAACGGTCGGGACTAGCGGGAGGGATCGGGGAGCTGTTTTTT
cdr3_aa: CLQRSGLAGGIGELFF
j_call: TRBJ2-2
clone_size: NA
cdr3_length: 16
v_call: TRBV6-4
d_call: TRBD2

cdr3_nt: TGCAGTGCAAGGGGTCGACAGGGTATTGAAGGTACAGATACGCAGTATTTT
cdr3_aa: CSARGRQGIEGTDTQYF
j_call: TRBJ2-3
clone_size: NA
cdr3_length: 17
v_call: TRBV20-1
d_call: TRBD1

cdr3_nt: TGCAGTGCTAGCCGGGAGAAACGGGACACCGGGGAGCTGTTTTTT
cdr3_aa: CSASREKRDTGELFF
j_call: TRBJ2-2
clone_size: NA
cdr3_length: 15
v_call: TRBV20-1
d_call: NA

cdr3_nt: TGTGCCAGCAGGCCACCGGGACGCGAAAAACTGTTTTTT
cdr3_aa: CASRPPGREKLFF
j_call: TRBJ1-4
clone_size: many
cdr3_length: 13
v_call: TRBV12-3/TRBV12-4
d_call: NA

cdr3_nt: TGTGCCAGCAGTTACTCGACAGGCTATGGCTACACCTTC
cdr3_aa: CASSYSTGYGYTF
j_call: TRBJ1-2
clone_size: many
cdr3_length: 13
v_call: TRBV6-5
d_call: NA

cdr3_nt: TGTGCCAGCAGTCGGGACTATGCCACAGATACGCAGTATTTT
cdr3_aa: CASSRDYATDTQYF
j_call: TRBJ2-3
clone_size: NA
cdr3_length: 14
v_call: TRBV6-1
d_call: TRBD2

cdr3_nt: TGTGCCACCCTTTGGACCAGCTACGAGCAGTACTTC
cdr3_aa: CATLWTSYEQYF
j_call: TRBJ2-7
clone_size: many
cdr3_length: 12
v_call: TRBV27
d_call: NA

cdr3_nt: TGTGCCAGCAGTCAGATCGGACAGGGATTCCAAGAGACCCAGTACTTC
cdr3_aa: CASSQIGQGFQETQYF
j_call: TRBJ2-5
clone_size: NA
cdr3_length: 16
v_call: TRBV28
d_call: TRBD1

cdr3_nt: TGCAGTGCCCGAGGTGGGACAGTCTTCTCCTACGAGCAGTACTTC
cdr3_aa: CSARGGTVFSYEQYF
j_call: TRBJ2-7
clone_size: NA
cdr3_length: 15
v_call: TRBV20-1
d_call: TRBD1

cdr3_nt: TGTGCCTGGAGTCCCTGGGCAGGGAAGGACGGGGAGCTGTTTTTT
cdr3_aa: CAWSPWAGKDGELFF
j_call: TRBJ2-2
clone_size: NA
cdr3_length: 15
v_call: TRBV30
d_call: NA

cdr3_nt: TGTGCCAGCAGTTTATCCCCCGACCATGAGCAGTTCTTC
cdr3_aa: CASSLSPDHEQFF
j_call: TRBJ2-1
clone_size: NA
cdr3_length: 13
v_call: TRBV28
d_call: NA

cdr3_nt: TGCAGCGTTGGGATTACAGGGTACAATGAGCAGTTCTTC
cdr3_aa: CSVGITGYNEQFF
j_call: TRBJ2-1
clone_size: many
cdr3_length: 13
v_call: TRBV29-1
d_call: NA

cdr3_nt: TGTGCCAGCAGTCCGCTAGGGTCTACGAAGCAGTACTTC
cdr3_aa: CASSPLGSTKQYF
j_call: TRBJ2-7
clone_size: NA
cdr3_length: 13
v_call: TRBV27
d_call: NA

cdr3_nt: TGTGCCAGCAGTCCCGGGCACCCTGAAGCTTTCTTT
cdr3_aa: CASSPGHPEAFF
j_call: TRBJ1-1
clone_size: NA
cdr3_length: 12
v_call: TRBV28
d_call: NA

cdr3_nt: TGTGCCAGCAGCTTAGGTTGGAGGGGGACTAGCACAGATACGCAGTATTTT
cdr3_aa: CASSLGWRGTSTDTQYF
j_call: TRBJ2-3
clone_size: NA
cdr3_length: 17
v_call: TRBV7-2
d_call: NA

cdr3_nt: TGTGCCAGCGGAACTAGCGGCACAGATACGCAGTATTTT
cdr3_aa: CASGTSGTDTQYF
j_call: TRBJ2-3
clone_size: NA
cdr3_length: 13
v_call: TRBV2
d_call: TRBD2

cdr3_nt: TGTGCCAGTAGTATAAGGAGGGGTGAGCAGTTCTTC
cdr3_aa: CASSIRRGEQFF
j_call: TRBJ2-1
clone_size: NA
cdr3_length: 12
v_call: TRBV19
d_call: NA

cdr3_nt: TGTGCCAGCAGGAGACGGGGACAGGGGGCTTACGAGCAGTACTTC
cdr3_aa: CASRRRGQGAYEQYF
j_call: TRBJ2-7
clone_size: many
cdr3_length: 15
v_call: TRBV13
d_call: TRBD1

cdr3_nt: TGCGCCAGCAGCCGACCAGGGTCGGGGGAGCAGTACTTC
cdr3_aa: CASSRPGSGEQYF
j_call: TRBJ2-7
clone_size: many
cdr3_length: 13
v_call: TRBV5-1
d_call: NA

cdr3_nt: TGTGCCAGCAGTTACTCTTTGGGGGTAGGCTCCTACAATGAGCAGTTCTTC
cdr3_aa: CASSYSLGVGSYNEQFF
j_call: TRBJ2-1
clone_size: once
cdr3_length: 17
v_call: TRBV6-5
d_call: NA

cdr3_nt: TGCAGCGTTGAAGAGGGAACTAGCGGGAGCGAGAATGAGCAGTTCTTC
cdr3_aa: CSVEEGTSGSENEQFF
j_call: TRBJ2-1
clone_size: few
cdr3_length: 16
v_call: TRBV29-1
d_call: TRBD2

cdr3_nt: TGTGCCAGCAGCTCAGGTCCAGGAATCAGTGCAACTAATGAAAAACTGTTTTTT
cdr3_aa: CASSSGPGISATNEKLFF
j_call: TRBJ1-4
clone_size: few
cdr3_length: 18
v_call: TRBV7-8
d_call: NA

cdr3_nt: TGCAGCGTTGTGGGACAGTTCTACGAGCAGTACTTC
cdr3_aa: CSVVGQFYEQYF
j_call: TRBJ2-7
clone_size: many
cdr3_length: 12
v_call: TRBV29-1
d_call: TRBD1

cdr3_nt: TGTGCCAGCAGCTTCAGCTACTCTGGAAACACCATATATTTT
cdr3_aa: CASSFSYSGNTIYF
j_call: TRBJ1-3
clone_size: few
cdr3_length: 14
v_call: TRBV11-2
d_call: NA

cdr3_nt: TGTGCCTGGAGTGAGGACGCAAGGCACACCGGGGAGCTGTTTTTT
cdr3_aa: CAWSEDARHTGELFF
j_call: TRBJ2-2
clone_size: NA
cdr3_length: 15
v_call: TRBV30
d_call: NA

cdr3_nt: TGCAGTGCTAGAGTGGGTCTCTGGAACCAAGAGACCCAGTACTTC
cdr3_aa: CSARVGLWNQETQYF
j_call: TRBJ2-5
clone_size: NA
cdr3_length: 15
v_call: TRBV20-1
d_call: NA

cdr3_nt: TGTGCCAGCGGTCCCTTGGTTTCGAACACCGGGGAGCTGTTTTTT
cdr3_aa: CASGPLVSNTGELFF
j_call: TRBJ2-2
clone_size: NA
cdr3_length: 15
v_call: TRBV27
d_call: NA

cdr3_nt: TGTGCCAGCAGTTACTATGGCAGGGGGAGCTCTGGAAACACCATATATTTT
cdr3_aa: CASSYYGRGSSGNTIYF
j_call: TRBJ1-3
clone_size: NA
cdr3_length: 17
v_call: TRBV6-5
d_call: TRBD1

cdr3_nt: TGCGCCAGCAGCCAAGATTCCGGACACTACGAGCAGTACTTC
cdr3_aa: CASSQDSGHYEQYF
j_call: TRBJ2-7
clone_size: many
cdr3_length: 14
v_call: TRBV4-1
d_call: NA

cdr3_nt: TGCAGCGTTGCAGGGCTGGGCTATGGCTACACCTTC
cdr3_aa: CSVAGLGYGYTF
j_call: TRBJ1-2
clone_size: few
cdr3_length: 12
v_call: TRBV29-1
d_call: NA

cdr3_nt: TGTGCCAGCAGTCCGCTTTATCCGGACAGGGGGAACTATGGCTACACCTTC
cdr3_aa: CASSPLYPDRGNYGYTF
j_call: TRBJ1-2
clone_size: many
cdr3_length: 17
v_call: TRBV12-3/TRBV12-4
d_call: TRBD1

cdr3_nt: TGTGCCAGCAGTTATTGGACTAGCGGACCCTCTGGGGCCAACGTCCTGACTTTC
cdr3_aa: CASSYWTSGPSGANVLTF
j_call: TRBJ2-6
clone_size: once
cdr3_length: 18
v_call: TRBV6-2/TRBV6-3
d_call: TRBD2

cdr3_nt: TGCGCCAGCAGCTTCGGCAGGGTTCGGGAGACCCAGTACTTC
cdr3_aa: CASSFGRVRETQYF
j_call: TRBJ2-5
clone_size: NA
cdr3_length: 14
v_call: TRBV5-1
d_call: NA

cdr3_nt: TGTGCCAGCAGCCAATTAAGCGTTGCTCCCTACGAGCAGTACTTC
cdr3_aa: CASSQLSVAPYEQYF
j_call: TRBJ2-7
clone_size: many
cdr3_length: 15
v_call: TRBV4-2
d_call: NA

cdr3_nt: TGCACCAGCAGTTGGAGGGGGCAAGGAGGCACAGATACGCAGTATTTT
cdr3_aa: CTSSWRGQGGTDTQYF
j_call: TRBJ2-3
clone_size: NA
cdr3_length: 16
v_call: TRBV27
d_call: NA

cdr3_nt: TGTGCCAGCCAAGGGGCCGGGAGTGTCTCCTACGAGCAGTACTTC
cdr3_aa: CASQGAGSVSYEQYF
j_call: TRBJ2-7
clone_size: NA
cdr3_length: 15
v_call: TRBV28
d_call: NA

cdr3_nt: TGCAGCGGGGTTACGAGCACCTACAATGAGCAGTTCTTC
cdr3_aa: CSGVTSTYNEQFF
j_call: TRBJ2-1
clone_size: many
cdr3_length: 13
v_call: TRBV29-1
d_call: NA

cdr3_nt: TGCAGTGCTAGGGTGCTAGGCTATGGCTACACCTTC
cdr3_aa: CSARVLGYGYTF
j_call: TRBJ1-2
clone_size: NA
cdr3_length: 12
v_call: TRBV20-1
d_call: NA

cdr3_nt: TGCAGTGCTAGAGACGGGACAGGGAACCAAGAGACCCAGTACTTC
cdr3_aa: CSARDGTGNQETQYF
j_call: TRBJ2-5
clone_size: many
cdr3_length: 15
v_call: TRBV20-1
d_call: TRBD1

cdr3_nt: TGCAGTGCCCCCATTGCGGGGAATCCCTACGAGCAGTACTTC
cdr3_aa: CSAPIAGNPYEQYF
j_call: TRBJ2-7
clone_size: many
cdr3_length: 14
v_call: TRBV20-1
d_call: NA

cdr3_nt: TGCAGTGCTAGAGTCTGGGACACCATATATTTT
cdr3_aa: CSARVWDTIYF
j_call: TRBJ1-3
clone_size: once
cdr3_length: 11
v_call: TRBV20-1
d_call: NA

cdr3_nt: TGCAGCGTTGACGGATTCGAAGAGACCCAGTACTTC
cdr3_aa: CSVDGFEETQYF
j_call: TRBJ2-5
clone_size: few
cdr3_length: 12
v_call: TRBV29-1
d_call: NA

cdr3_nt: TGTGCCAGCACTAGCGGGAGGGCCGGGTACGAGCAGTACTTC
cdr3_aa: CASTSGRAGYEQYF
j_call: TRBJ2-7
clone_size: NA
cdr3_length: 14
v_call: TRBV6-1
d_call: TRBD2

cdr3_nt: TGCAGCGTTGCGTTGGAGTCAGGGGTCCTTAAGTGGGGCTACTACGAGCAGTACTTC
cdr3_aa: CSVALESGVLKWGYYEQYF
j_call: TRBJ2-7
clone_size: many
cdr3_length: 19
v_call: TRBV29-1
d_call: NA

cdr3_nt: TGTGCTAGTGGTTTGGTACTAGGTGGGACTAGCGGGGACAATGAGCAGTTCTTC
cdr3_aa: CASGLVLGGTSGDNEQFF
j_call: TRBJ2-1
clone_size: NA
cdr3_length: 18
v_call: TRBV12-5
d_call: TRBD2

cdr3_nt: TGCGCCAGCCTCAGAGGTTCAGGGGCTGAGACCCAGTACTTC
cdr3_aa: CASLRGSGAETQYF
j_call: TRBJ2-5
clone_size: NA
cdr3_length: 14
v_call: TRBV4-1
d_call: NA